Listed below are T cell receptor beta chains from one sample, sequenced in a study of blood T cells in healthy people across ages. MiXCR was run by TCRdb on the 5' RACE reads, yielding one entry per CDR3 protein. This sample has about 1.1 million distinct CDR3 sequences, with around two fifths found just once. Sequencing was performed on blood. The receptor source for this set is a man younger than 30 in good health. CDR3s include the opening cysteine and the closing phenylalanine or tryptophan. Each record gives: CDR3 DNA, CDR3 protein, J gene, V gene, D gene, clone size. D genes are given only for firm matches. Only part of the rows carry a size: once, few, many, or a class if the clone is expanded.

TGTGCCACCAAAACGAGGGGCGGCAGGTCCTACAATGAGCAGTTCTTC | CATKTRGGRSYNEQFF | TRBJ2-1 | TRBV15 | . | .
TGCGCCAGCAGCCAAGATTTCGGGACCTCTGATATTGGAAAACTGTTTTTT | CASSQDFGTSDIGKLFF | TRBJ1-4 | TRBV4-3 | . | few
TGTGCCAGCAGCCCTCGGTACAGCTACACAGATACGCAGTATTTT | CASSPRYSYTDTQYF | TRBJ2-3 | TRBV4-2 | . | .
TGTGCCACCTCAATGGGTGATGAGACCCAGTACTTC | CATSMGDETQYF | TRBJ2-5 | TRBV6-6 | . | few
TGCGCCAGCAGCCTGCAACCGGGACTAGCTACAGATACGCAGTATTTT | CASSLQPGLATDTQYF | TRBJ2-3 | TRBV5-1 | TRBD2 | .
TGCGCCAGCAGCCTCCTCGGACTAGCAGCAGATACGCAGTATTTT | CASSLLGLAADTQYF | TRBJ2-3 | TRBV4-1 | TRBD2 | few
TGCAGCGTTGACTGGACAGGGGACTATGGCTACACCTTC | CSVDWTGDYGYTF | TRBJ1-2 | TRBV29-1 | TRBD1 | few
TGTGCCGGCAATCTGAACACTGAAGCTTTCTTT | CAGNLNTEAFF | TRBJ1-1 | TRBV12-3/TRBV12-4 | . | .
TGTGCCAGCAGCCAAGATGGCAGGGTCGCAACTAATGAAAAACTGTTTTTT | CASSQDGRVATNEKLFF | TRBJ1-4 | TRBV4-2 | . | .
TGTGCCAGCAGTTTACCCGGGACCTTTTATGGCTACACCTTC | CASSLPGTFYGYTF | TRBJ1-2 | TRBV28 | . | few